The 25 T cell receptor beta chains given below trace back to one sample, sequenced in a study of blood T cell repertoires in COVID-19. Data came from immunoSEQ multiplex PCR; TCRdb stores just in-frame clones and leaves some out. In the table there are 100,000 or so clones, approximately 78% of which are singletons. Sequencing was carried out using peripheral blood. All receptors come from a man in his fifties or sixties with active or convalescent COVID-19.

This rearrangement joins TRBV19 to TRBJ2-3, with 11 bases that match TRBD2. Unmatched junction bases numbered 8, after V lost 6 bases and J lost 0 bases. Germline loops: CDR1 LNHDA, CDR2 SQIVND (reference sequence). The CDR3 runs to 17 residues. CDR3 nucleotide sequence: TGTGCCAGTAGCCGGAGACTAGCGGGGCTAAGCACAGATACGCAGTATTTT. Protein product: CASSRRLAGLSTDTQYF.

The chain recombines TRBV5-5 with TRBJ1-1; TRBD1 is a possible D gene (6 bases). CDR1 SGHKS and CDR2 YYEKEE come from the germline V gene (reference sequence). V shed 4 bases and J shed 4 bases, with 17 bases lying between them. This CDR3 comprises 15 residues. The CDR3 region has the DNA TGTGCCAGCAGCACGATGACAGGCTGGGCCACTGAAGCTTTCTTT. Encoded protein: CASSTMTGWATEAFF.

V and J are TRBV6-6 and TRBJ1-2; 7 nucleotides match TRBD1. The CDR3 runs 14 residues. With V trimmed by 8 bases and J by 1 base, 7 bases remained unmatched. Germline V gene data show CDR1 as MNHNY and CDR2 as SVGAGI (reference sequence). The CDR3 region is CASGLRGRNYGYTF. The CDR3 DNA is TGTGCCAGCGGCTTGAGGGGGCGTAACTATGGCTACACCTTC.

The rearrangement links TRBV2 to TRBJ2-3, with 7 bases that match TRBD1. The CDR3 spans 16 residues. CDR1 and CDR2 (germline): SNHLY, FYNNEI. V shed 9 bases, J shed 4 bases, and the junction held 16 bases outside the gene matches. CDR3 residues: CASLPGQSFYADTQYF. The CDR3 coding sequence is TGTGCCAGTTTGCCGGGACAGAGTTTTTATGCAGATACGCAGTATTTT. Complete variable domain (other parts from reference TRBV2 and TRBJ2-3): EPEVTQTPSHQVTQMGQEVILRCVPISNHLYFYWYRQILGQKVEFLVSFYNNEISEKSEIFDDQFSVERPDGSNFTLKIRSTKLEDSAMYFCASLPGQSFYADTQYFGPGTRLTVL.

The chain recombines TRBV5-1 with TRBJ1-2; D perhaps matches TRBD1 (5 bases). Germline loops: CDR1 SGHRS, CDR2 YFSETQ. CDR3 length: 14 amino acids. V lost 3 bases and J lost 1, with 10 bases in between. CDR3 sequence (DNA): TGCGCCAGCAGCTCTACAGGCTTTAACTATGGCTACACCTTC. This encodes CASSSTGFNYGYTF.

This clone was picked up a small number of times. The J gene is TRBJ2-7, the V gene TRBV19, with 7 bases that match TRBD1. This CDR3 is built from 14 residues. Germline values: CDR1 LNHDA, CDR2 SQIVND (reference sequence). Losses at the gene ends were 5 bases for V and 3 bases for J; bases not matched to a gene: 7. CDR3 in DNA: TGTGCCAGTAGTCGAACCGGGACAGACTACGAGCAGTACTTC. Amino acid sequence: CASSRTGTDYEQYF.

CDR3 region: CASSISGGIEFF. The DNA for the CDR3 is TGTGCCAGTAGTATTTCTGGGGGGATAGAGTTCTTC. The rearrangement uses TRBV19 and TRBJ2-1; a weak D match, TRBD2 (6 bases). Looked up from germline, CDR1 is LNHDA and CDR2 is SQIVND (reference sequence). The V end lost 3 bases, the J end lost 14 bases, and 14 bases lay between the germline ends. The CDR3 runs 12 residues.

The V and J genes are TRBV5-1 and TRBJ2-1; D not certain. CDR3 size: 14 residues. With 2 bases removed from V and 4 bases from J, the gap between germline ends came to 10 bases. In germline, CDR1 is SGHRS, CDR2 YFSETQ. For the CDR3, the DNA is TGCGCCAGCAGCTTATCCAGTCCTTACAATGAGCAGTTCTTC. Protein product: CASSLSSPYNEQFF.

V gene TRBV28 combines with J gene TRBJ2-7, with D perhaps matching TRBD2 (6 bases). CDR3 size: 14 residues. Trimming pared 6 bases from V and 4 bases from J, leaving 16 bases between. Looked up from germline, CDR1 is MDHEN and CDR2 is SYDVKM. The CDR3, as DNA: TGTGCCAGCAGCCAACCCAGCGGGTCTTACGAGCAGTACTTC. Translating gives CASSQPSGSYEQYF.

The chain uses TRBV28 and TRBJ2-1; TRBD2 agrees at 9 bases. V dropped 7 bases and J dropped 8; count of bases not matched to a gene: 12. The CDR3 contains 15 residues. Germline V CDR1 and CDR2: MDHEN, SYDVKM. For the CDR3, the DNA is TGTGCCAGCACCACCCCCGCTAGCGGGACCTATGAGCAGTTCTTC. Protein sequence: CASTTPASGTYEQFF.

This sequence joins TRBV18 and TRBJ2-2; no reliable D call. V was clipped by 2 bases and J by 1 base, with 8 bases between them. The CDR3 runs to 15 residues. CDR1 KGHSH and CDR2 LQKENI come from the germline V gene. In DNA, the CDR3 is TGTGCCAGCTCACCAGTCTCAGGGAACACCGGGGAGCTGTTTTTT. Protein: CASSPVSGNTGELFF.

This clone was seen a few times. This sequence joins TRBV7-8 and TRBJ2-3, with a tentative D call TRBD2 (6 bases). The CDR3 consists of 14 residues. Germline values: CDR1 SGHVS, CDR2 FQNEAQ. The V and J ends lost 0 bases and 4 bases respectively, with 8 bases between them. CDR3: CASSLASGADTQYF. CDR3 nucleotide sequence: TGTGCCAGCAGCTTAGCTAGCGGAGCAGATACGCAGTATTTT.

This clone was observed once. V gene TRBV5-1 combines with J gene TRBJ2-3; 13 nucleotides agree with TRBD2. This CDR3 spans 17 amino acids. The V segment lost 0 bases and the J segment 5 bases; nucleotides outside the gene matches: 6. Germline loops: CDR1 SGHRS, CDR2 YFSETQ. The CDR3 loop reads CASSLGLAGGRVDTQYF. The CDR3 DNA reads TGCGCCAGCAGCTTGGGACTAGCGGGAGGCCGGGTAGATACGCAGTATTTT.

V gene TRBV6-1 combines with J gene TRBJ1-3; D is ambiguous. CDR3 length: 15 residues. Between the trimmed V and J ends, which lost 2 bases and 4 bases, there was a span of 12 bases. Germline V gene lookup returns CDR1 MNHNS and CDR2 SASEGT. CDR3 in DNA: TGTGCCAGCAGTGAAACTTGGGGAGCGGGAAACACCATATATTTT. It translates to CASSETWGAGNTIYF.

The V and J genes are TRBV29-1 and TRBJ2-7; possible D gene TRBD2, 5 bases. This CDR3 spans 11 amino acids. Germline V gives CDR1 SQVTM, CDR2 ANQGSEA. V lost 6 bases to trimming and J lost 6 bases, with 12 bases between them. The CDR3 nucleotides read TGCAGCGTGTATTCAGGAGGCGAGCAGTACGTC. Its translation is CSVYSGGEQYV.

The chain couples TRBV27 to TRBJ2-3; D gene unclear. Trimming removed 6 bases from V and 4 bases from J, with 11 bases in between. CDR3 length: 13 residues. CDR1 is MNHEY and CDR2 is SMNVEV in the germline V gene (reference sequence). This CDR3 reads CASSLGTSDTQYF. As DNA, the CDR3 is TGTGCCAGCAGCTTAGGCACCTCAGATACGCAGTATTTT.

The chain carries TRBV9 and TRBJ2-7; 10 positions match TRBD2. Germline V gives CDR1 SGDLS, CDR2 YYNGEE. The CDR3 sequence is 15 residues long. V dropped 0 bases and J dropped 7; count of bases not matched to a gene: 7. CDR3 sequence reads: CASSVGTLAGEEQYF. The CDR3 DNA reads TGTGCCAGCAGCGTAGGTACCCTAGCGGGGGAAGAGCAGTACTTC.

This rearrangement joins TRBV7-3 to TRBJ1-2, with a weak D call TRBD1 (6 bases). The V end was cut by 5 bases, the J end by 8 bases, with 15 bases between. The germline V gene encodes CDR1 SGHTA and CDR2 FQGTGA. The CDR3 covers 13 residues. The CDR3 coding sequence is TGTGCCAGCAGCCTCTGGGGGGGGCTGGGCTACACCTTC. Translation gives CASSLWGGLGYTF.

The chain is built from TRBV4-2 and TRBJ2-7; possible D gene TRBD2, 7 bases. The germline V gene has CDR1 LGHNA and CDR2 YNFKEQ. This CDR3 is 14 amino acids long. Trimming shortened V by 3 bases and J by 5 bases, and 14 bases separated the two germline ends. The CDR3 region has the DNA TGTGCCAGCAGCCATGCGGGGGCCTGGGACGAGCAGTACTTC. Translation: CASSHAGAWDEQYF.

This chain joins TRBV12-3 or TRBV12-4 and TRBJ1-2; D is possibly TRBD1 (5 bases). V dropped 5 bases and J dropped 5 bases, with 12 bases sitting between them. The CDR3 contains 13 residues. CDR3 nucleotide sequence: TGTGCCAGCAGTACCGGGACTTATTATGGCTACACCTTC. Translated, it gives CASSTGTYYGYTF.

The chain uses TRBV28 and TRBJ1-2; 8 bases fit TRBD1. Germline V gene data show CDR1 as MDHEN and CDR2 as SYDVKM. The trim removed 6 bases at V and 8 bases at J, leaving 8 bases unmatched. This CDR3 has 13 residues. The CDR3 DNA follows: TGTGCCAGCAGCACCGGACAGGGCTACGGCTACACCTTC. This gives the protein CASSTGQGYGYTF.

The CDR3 DNA reads as TGTGCCAGCAGCTTAGGCTTAGGGGCTAGCGGGCCTAGCAATGAGCAGTTCTTC. Translating gives CASSLGLGASGPSNEQFF. V usage is TRBV7-2 and J usage is TRBJ2-1, with 8 bases that match TRBD2. The CDR3 has 18 residues. CDR1 and CDR2 (germline): SGHTA, FQGNSA. Trimming cost V 1 base and J 6 bases; bases outside gene matches: 14.

This chain joins TRBV24-1 and TRBJ2-2, with D unclear. Germline values: CDR1 KGHDR, CDR2 SFDVKD. The CDR3 consists of 16 residues. The V end lost 0 bases, the J end lost 2 bases, and 9 bases lay between the germline ends. The chain's CDR3 is CATSDLPQFNTGELFF. CDR3 nucleotide sequence: TGTGCCACCAGTGATTTGCCACAGTTTAACACCGGGGAGCTGTTTTTT.

The chain employs TRBV5-1 and TRBJ2-5; the match to TRBD1 covers 9 bases. CDR1 and CDR2 from the germline V gene are SGHRS and YFSETQ. This CDR3 region has 14 residues. J gave up 5 bases and V 4 bases, and 6 bases lay outside the gene matches. The CDR3 loop is CASSRDRAAETQYF. In nucleotides, the CDR3 is TGCGCCAGCAGCCGGGACAGGGCGGCTGAGACCCAGTACTTC.

This clone was counted between two and nine times. The chain joins TRBV19 to TRBJ2-7; 10 bases fit TRBD1. This CDR3 region has 15 residues. The trim removed 3 bases at V and 5 bases at J, leaving 7 bases unmatched. Germline CDR1 is LNHDA and CDR2 is SQIVND (reference sequence). For the CDR3, the DNA is TGTGCCAGTAGTATTCGAGACAGGGGGCCAAACGAGCAGTACGTC. Translated, it gives CASSIRDRGPNEQYV.